These 28 T cell receptor beta chains came from one sample sequenced in a study of control samples from healthy donors and cancer patients. The assay was immunoSEQ multiplex PCR, and TCRdb's table has in-frame clones only and misses some. The sample consists of approximately 52,000 clones, over 75% of them appearing once. Source material: blood. Receptor source: a man aged 50-60 years in good health.

In this sample, this clone turned up once. The chain uses TRBV3-1 (or the pseudogene TRBV3-2) and TRBJ2-2; 10 bases fit TRBD2. Germline lookup yields CDR1 LGHDT and CDR2 YNNKEL (reference sequence). Germline trimming cut 3 bases from V and 2 bases from J; bases unmatched to any gene: 15. The CDR3 has 20 residues. CDR3 loop: CASSHGIGSGRAKNTGELFF. In DNA, the CDR3 is TGTGCCAGCAGCCACGGGATCGGCAGCGGGAGGGCAAAAAACACCGGGGAGCTGTTTTTT.

This clone was seen a single time. This chain's CDR3 is CASRPLAGFTGELFF. The DNA of the CDR3 is TGTGCCAGCAGACCACTAGCGGGGTTCACCGGGGAGCTGTTTTTT. The chain employs TRBV6-5 and TRBJ2-2; 10 nucleotides agree with TRBD2. Germline V gives CDR1 MNHEY, CDR2 SVGAGI. With 6 bases clipped from V and 4 bases from J, the junction kept 5 bases outside the gene matches. The CDR3 has 15 amino acids.

The J gene is TRBJ1-6, the V gene TRBV7-9; the D gene is possibly TRBD1 (5 bases). The germline V and J ends were trimmed by 1 base and 0 bases, with 13 bases remaining between them. The CDR3 runs 18 residues. The V gene's germline CDR1 is SEHNR and CDR2 FQNEAQ (reference sequence). DNA of the CDR3: TGTGCCAGCAGCTTAGTAGGGGCAGATTACTCCTATAATTCACCCCTCCACTTT. This sequence encodes CASSLVGADYSYNSPLHF.

This clone was detected once. The genes are TRBV14 and TRBJ2-7; a possible D gene is TRBD1 (6 bases). Trimming removed 1 base from V and 0 bases from J, with 10 bases in between. The CDR3 has 15 residues. Germline V CDR1 and CDR2: SGHDN, FVKESK. The CDR3 reads CASSQVLGASYEQYF. In DNA, the CDR3 is TGTGCCAGCAGCCAAGTTTTGGGGGCCTCCTACGAGCAGTACTTC.

This clone was picked up one time. The genes are TRBV30 and TRBJ2-7; the D is unclear. V was shortened by 4 bases and J by 3 bases, with 10 bases between the two germline ends. The germline CDR1 and CDR2 sequences are GTSNPN and SVGIG (reference sequence). This CDR3 is 12 amino acids long. CDR3 bases: TGTGCCTGGATTTTCGGAGTCTACGAGCAGTACTTC. It yields the protein CAWIFGVYEQYF.

The chain couples TRBV18 to TRBJ2-5; 13 nucleotides line up with TRBD2. Trimming at V came to 1 base and at J to 4 bases, leaving 9 bases not matched to a gene. CDR3 length equals 18 residues. From germline, CDR1 is KGHSH and CDR2 LQKENI. This CDR3 is CASSPQTVGLAGAETQYF. CDR3 bases: TGTGCCAGCTCACCACAAACGGTCGGACTAGCGGGAGCAGAGACCCAGTACTTC.

This clone was found a few times. V and J are TRBV28 and TRBJ2-7; D uncertain. Trimming cost V 6 bases and J 2 bases, with 17 bases left between them. The CDR3 loop spans 15 amino acids. Germline CDR1 reads MDHEN; CDR2 reads SYDVKM. The CDR3 region is CASRTPSTAAYEQYF. For the CDR3, the DNA is TGTGCCAGCAGGACCCCGTCAACCGCGGCCTACGAGCAGTACTTC.

The rearrangement links TRBV9 to TRBJ2-2, with 12 bases identical to TRBD2. Per germline, CDR1 SGDLS and CDR2 YYNGEE. This CDR3 region has 16 residues. The V gene end was trimmed by 3 bases and the J gene end by 7 bases; junction bases not matched to a gene: 7. CDR3 nucleotides: TGTGCCAGCAGCGCCCGGACTAGCGGGAACTTCGGGGAGCTGTTTTTT. Amino acid sequence: CASSARTSGNFGELFF. Full variable domain (rest looked up from reference TRBV9 and TRBJ2-2): DSGVTQTPKHLITATGQRVTLRCSPRSGDLSVYWYQQSLDQGLQFLIQYYNGEERAKGNILERFSAQQFPDLHSELNLSSLELGDSALYFCASSARTSGNFGELFFGEGSRLTVL.

This clone appeared once. The chain has TRBV3-1 (or the pseudogene TRBV3-2) and TRBJ2-7; 8 nucleotides line up with TRBD2. The germline gives CDR1 LGHDT, CDR2 YNNKEL (reference sequence). The CDR3 has 19 residues. V lost 2 bases and J lost 7; bases outside the gene matches: 22. In nucleotides, the CDR3 is TGTGCCAGCAGCCAACATTTGCGCCGACTAGCGTCTGGTTTTGTGGAGCAGTACTTC. It specifies CASSQHLRRLASGFVEQYF.

This clone was seen a few times. This chain links TRBV6-5 with TRBJ1-6; D is unclear. The CDR3 consists of 11 residues. Trimming shortened V by 7 bases and J by 16 bases, and 14 bases separated the two germline ends. Germline assignment: CDR1 MNHEY and CDR2 SVGAGI. This CDR3 is CASMTEDRLHF. The CDR3 DNA reads as TGTGCCAGCATGACCGAAGATAGGCTCCACTTT.

This clone was recorded only once. The V gene is TRBV23-1, the J gene TRBJ1-2; unclear D gene. TRBV23-1 is marked as an open reading frame, function uncertain. The V end lost 4 bases, the J end lost 1 base, and 22 bases lay between the germline ends. This CDR3 has 18 residues. The CDR3 DNA sequence: TGCGCCAGCAGTCCAATGGCCGGGAAACAGATCGTTAACTATGGCTACACCTTC. This sequence encodes CASSPMAGKQIVNYGYTF.

The V call is TRBV24-1, the J call TRBJ2-1, with a possible D match to TRBD1 (6 bases). The germline V gene has CDR1 KGHDR and CDR2 SFDVKD. V was cut by 5 bases and J by 3 bases, with 13 bases left in between. The CDR3 loop spans 15 amino acids. The CDR3, as DNA: TGTGCCACCAGTGGGATCAGGGGTAACTACAATGAGCAGTTCTTC. It is translated as CATSGIRGNYNEQFF.

The V call is TRBV14, the J call TRBJ1-4; TRBD1 aligns across 11 bases. Germline trimming cut 2 bases from V and 12 bases from J; bases unmatched to any gene: 11. Germline V gene data show CDR1 as SGHDN and CDR2 as FVKESK. The CDR3 has 16 amino acids. CDR3: CASSQRGQGAAGQLFF. CDR3 coding DNA: TGTGCCAGCAGCCAACGCGGACAGGGGGCGGCTGGACAACTGTTTTTT.

The V gene is TRBV3-1 (or the pseudogene TRBV3-2), the J gene TRBJ1-1; D is unresolved. The germline V and J ends were trimmed by 3 bases and 7 bases, with 9 bases remaining between them. CDR1 and CDR2 (germline): LGHDT, YNNKEL (reference sequence). This CDR3 has 12 amino acids. CDR3 in DNA: TGTGCCAGCAGCCAGGGCCCAGGTGAAGCTTTCTTT. Protein: CASSQGPGEAFF.

The genes are TRBV28 and TRBJ1-6; possibly TRBD1 for D (5 bases). CDR1 MDHEN and CDR2 SYDVKM come from the germline V gene. With 4 bases removed from V and 5 bases from J, the gap between germline ends came to 15 bases. The CDR3 runs to 16 residues. CDR3 sequence (DNA): TGTGCCAGCAGTTCACCCGGGGCAAGCCATAATTCACCCCTCCACTTT. Translation: CASSSPGASHNSPLHF.

The V and J genes are TRBV28 and TRBJ2-7; D ambiguous. CDR3 length: 11 amino acids. The germline V gene encodes CDR1 MDHEN and CDR2 SYDVKM. Trimming removed 6 bases at V and 2 bases at J, with 5 bases between. CDR3 protein: CASSPAYEQYF. As DNA, the CDR3 is TGTGCCAGCAGCCCTGCCTACGAGCAGTACTTC.

This clone is a singleton in its sample. V is TRBV21-1 and J is TRBJ2-2. TRBV21-1 corresponds to a pseudogene. The CDR3 contains 14 residues. The CDR3 sequence is CASSPRAHTGELFF. Here the CDR3 DNA reads TGTGCCAGCAGCCCCCGGGCCCACACCGGGGAGCTGTTTTTT.

The genes are TRBV11-2 and TRBJ1-6; no firm D call. The germline gives CDR1 SGHAT, CDR2 FQNNGV. The CDR3 totals 16 residues. V was cut by 1 base and J by 12 bases, with 19 bases left in between. CDR3 bases: TGTGCCAGCAGCTTAGGCGAACATCGTGGTGGACGACCCCTCCACTTT. Translated, it gives CASSLGEHRGGRPLHF.

The rearrangement links TRBV10-3 to TRBJ2-1, with TRBD1 as a possible D gene (6 bases). CDR3 size: 15 residues. Between the trimmed V and J ends, which lost 4 bases and 6 bases, there was a span of 16 bases. CDR1 ENHRY and CDR2 SYGVKD come from the germline V gene. The DNA of the CDR3 is TGTGCCATCAGTGCGTCCTCGGGACAAATCAATGAGCAGTTCTTC. It is translated as CAISASSGQINEQFF.

The rearrangement uses TRBV5-8 and TRBJ1-4; D ambiguous. Germline V lookup: CDR1 SGHTS, CDR2 YDEGEE. Trimming took 2 bases from V and 2 from J, leaving 16 bases between them. CDR3 size: 17 residues. CDR3 in amino acids: CASSFLLFGSTNEKLFF. In DNA form, the CDR3 reads TGTGCCAGCAGCTTCTTGCTATTCGGCAGCACTAATGAAAAACTGTTTTTT.

This clone came up once. The chain employs TRBV11-3 and TRBJ2-5; TRBD2 matches at 15 bases. Germline V lookup: CDR1 SGHNT, CDR2 YENEEA. After removal of 5 bases from V and 5 bases from J, the junction contained 9 bases not matched to a gene. The CDR3 is 17 amino acids. Written as DNA, the CDR3 is TGTGCCAGCAGCCCACCGACCGGGACTAGCGGGAGGGAGACCCAGTACTTC. Protein: CASSPPTGTSGRETQYF.

This chain links TRBV29-1 with TRBJ1-1; 7 bases match TRBD1. The CDR3 is 13 residues long. CDR1 and CDR2 from the germline V gene are SQVTM and ANQGSEA. V trimming: 3 bases; J trimming: 2 bases; junction bases outside the gene matches: 3. Here the CDR3 DNA reads TGCAGCGTTGAGGGGGACAGCAACACTGAAGCTTTCTTT. It specifies CSVEGDSNTEAFF.

The genes are TRBV2 and TRBJ1-5; weak D call: TRBD1 (6 bases). Germline assignment: CDR1 SNHLY and CDR2 FYNNEI. The CDR3 is 15 residues long. Between the trimmed V and J ends, which lost 6 bases and 5 bases, there was a span of 17 bases. CDR3 loop: CASSDGRGADQPQHF. In nucleotides, the CDR3 is TGTGCCAGCAGCGATGGTCGGGGGGCGGATCAGCCCCAGCATTTT.

This chain joins TRBV28 and TRBJ1-5, with D possibly being TRBD1 (5 bases). This CDR3 spans 15 amino acids. Germline V CDR1 and CDR2: MDHEN, SYDVKM. Trimming shortened V by 5 bases and J by 4 bases, and 15 bases separated the two germline ends. The CDR3: CASSTTPRENQPQHF. CDR3 DNA sequence: TGTGCCAGCAGTACGACCCCCAGGGAGAATCAGCCCCAGCATTTT.

The chain has TRBV7-8 and TRBJ2-1; 8 positions match TRBD2. Trimming cost V 7 bases and J 0 bases; bases outside gene matches: 14. This CDR3 has 18 amino acids. CDR1 SGHVS and CDR2 FQNEAQ come from the germline V gene. CDR3 protein: CASIPSGPSGYSYNEQFF. The DNA for the CDR3 is TGTGCCAGCATCCCATCTGGGCCTAGCGGGTACTCCTACAATGAGCAGTTCTTC.

The chain recombines TRBV7-2 with TRBJ2-7, with 8 bases matching TRBD1. The CDR3 covers 16 residues. The germline V gene encodes CDR1 SGHTA and CDR2 FQGNSA. Germline trimming cut 1 base from V and 5 bases from J; bases unmatched to any gene: 10. CDR3 residues: CASSLGPTGGGNEQYF. The CDR3 DNA reads as TGTGCCAGCAGCTTAGGGCCTACAGGGGGTGGGAACGAGCAGTACTTC. The whole variable domain, remainder taken from reference TRBV7-2 and TRBJ2-7, is GAGVSQSPSNKVTEKGKDVELRCDPISGHTALYWYRQSLGQGLEFLIYFQGNSAPDKSGLPSDRFSAERTGGSVSTLTIQRTQQEDSAVYLCASSLGPTGGGNEQYFGPGTRLTVT.

The CDR3 protein is CASSLRSGTAGTEAFF. CDR3 sequence (DNA): TGTGCCAGCAGCTTAAGGTCCGGGACAGCGGGCACTGAAGCTTTCTTT. The chain carries TRBV7-9 and TRBJ1-1, with 7 bases matching TRBD1. This CDR3 has 16 residues. Germline V lookup: CDR1 SEHNR, CDR2 FQNEAQ (reference sequence). V trimming: 2 bases; J trimming: 4 bases; junction bases outside the gene matches: 10.

The chain combines TRBV18 with TRBJ1-3; 9 nucleotides align to TRBD1. CDR1 is KGHSH and CDR2 is LQKENI in the germline V gene. J was trimmed by 3 bases and V by 6 bases; bases with no gene match: 6. CDR3 size: 15 residues. The CDR3 sequence: CASSAGQGSGNTIYF. CDR3 DNA sequence: TGTGCCAGCTCGGCGGGACAGGGCAGTGGAAACACCATATATTTT.